This T cell receptor (beta chain) was found in a study of T cells in localized non-small cell lung cancer. General study points: A raised T cell density in blood coincided with lengthier overall survival. For the top 100 tumor clones, a median about 50 also appeared in adjacent lung.

V lost 10 bases and J lost 0, with 13 bases in between. Germline CDR1 reads SGHNT; CDR2 reads YENEEA. This CDR3 is 14 amino acids long. The data were produced by immunoSEQ multiplex PCR, yet TCRdb's version contains in-frame clones alone and is incomplete. The repertoire holds some 41,000 clones, with 83% as singletons. For this clone: Its antigen is unidentified.

Sequenced material: PBMCs, taken before any cancer treatment. This receptor was identified in a man between 40 and 75 years old with stage II lung adenocarcinoma. V usage is TRBV11-3 and J usage is TRBJ2-4; D uncertain. CDR3 coding DNA: TGTGCCATCCGGCGACGGTTAGCCAAAAACATTCAGTACTTC. It is translated as CAIRRRLAKNIQYF.